This T cell receptor (beta chain) was identified during a study of post-analysis software for immune sequencing data. About the study: There were relapsing-remitting, secondary progressive and progressive-relapsing multiple sclerosis among the disease courses included.

Built from TCR beta cDNA, the libraries had unique molecular identifiers in them. Each batch of roughly 1 to 11 million T cells produced approximately 470,000 cDNA molecules. Each CDR3 protein is one row after TCRdb ran MiXCR on the PCR reads. The sample shows roughly 160,000 distinct CDR3 sequences, roughly 40% of them seen only once. Sequences were derived from blood, sampled after autologous hematopoietic stem cell transplantation. The source is a girl between 5 and 17 years old with multiple sclerosis.

The CDR3 DNA is TGCGGCGCCGGCCTGGCCTCGAATGAGCAGTTCTTC. It encodes CGAGLASNEQFF. The chain couples TRBV29-1 to TRBJ2-1; no reliable D call. The CDR3 has 12 amino acids. CDR1 is SQVTM and CDR2 is ANQGSEA in the germline V gene.